The 13 T cell receptor beta chains presented below share a single source sample, sequenced in a study of blood T cells in healthy people across ages. It was with a sample-barcoded 5' primer and a J-beta primer mix that a second PCR of about 7 to 12 cycles was run. TCRdb itself ran the 5' RACE reads through MiXCR, one entry per CDR3 protein. The sample yields fewer than 950,000 distinct CDR3 sequences, about 53% seen once. The sample consisted of blood. The origin of the receptors is a man older than 75 in good health.

The V and J genes are TRBV6-6 and TRBJ2-5; no clear D gene. The CDR3 sequence is 12 residues long. V was clipped by 5 bases and J by 0 bases, with 4 bases between them. Germline-derived CDR1 and CDR2 are MNHNY and SVGAGI (reference sequence). The CDR3 DNA reads as TGTGCCAGCAGTACGTACCAAGAGACCCAGTACTTC. Its protein product is CASSTYQETQYF.

This clonotype showed up just a few times. The DNA for the CDR3 is TGCAGTGCCCAGAGGCCGGGTACAAGCTCCTACGAGCAGTACTTC. Translation gives CSAQRPGTSSYEQYF. The chain couples TRBV20-1 to TRBJ2-7; D uncertain. The CDR3 runs 15 residues. The V end was cut by 6 bases, the J end by 0 bases, with 18 bases between. Germline V gene lookup returns CDR1 DFQATT and CDR2 SNEGSKA (reference sequence).

The CDR3 reads CSGGLAGGILYNEQYF. The CDR3 DNA sequence: TGCAGCGGGGGACTAGCGGGAGGGATACTCTACAATGAGCAGTACTTC. The chain couples TRBV29-1 to TRBJ2-5; 16 positions match TRBD2. V shed 7 bases, J shed 11 bases, and the junction held 16 bases outside the gene matches. There are 16 residues in the CDR3. Germline V lookup: CDR1 SQVTM, CDR2 ANQGSEA.

The chain combines TRBV7-2 with TRBJ2-2; TRBD2 matches 8 bases. Germline-derived CDR1 and CDR2 are SGHTA and FQGNSA. The V and J ends lost 0 bases and 5 bases, in that order; junction bases with no gene match: 5. CDR3 length equals 16 residues. CDR3 region: CASSLAVTSETGELFF. The DNA for the CDR3 is TGTGCCAGCAGCTTAGCCGTGACTAGCGAAACCGGGGAGCTGTTTTTT.

The chain couples TRBV24-1 to TRBJ2-3; D is ambiguous. The germline V and J ends were trimmed by 1 base and 2 bases, with 9 bases remaining between them. The germline V gene has CDR1 KGHDR and CDR2 SFDVKD. This CDR3 has 15 residues. This CDR3 reads CATSDFAGNTDTQYF. The CDR3 DNA reads as TGTGCCACCAGTGATTTCGCAGGCAACACAGATACGCAGTATTTT.

This clonotype was detected only once. The rearrangement joins TRBV6-4 to TRBJ2-3; TRBD2 is a possible D gene (6 bases). This CDR3 has 13 residues. V was clipped by 6 bases and J by 5 bases, with 12 bases between them. Germline CDR1 reads MRHNA; CDR2 reads SNTAGT. CDR3 in DNA: TGTGCCAGCAGCGGACGGCGGGGAGATACGCAGTATTTT. Translating gives CASSGRRGDTQYF.

This clonotype was observed once. The V call is TRBV5-8, the J call TRBJ2-3; D is perhaps TRBD2 (6 bases). Trimming pared 1 base from V and 14 bases from J, leaving 26 bases between. Germline V lookup: CDR1 SGHTS, CDR2 YDEGEE. The CDR3 contains 16 residues. The CDR3 spells CASSLYSGADHRDAYF. The CDR3 DNA sequence: TGTGCCAGCAGCTTGTATAGCGGAGCGGACCACAGAGACGCGTATTTT.

This clonotype was observed a few times. The chain combines TRBV20-1 with TRBJ1-5; D may be TRBD1 (5 bases). The CDR3 runs to 14 residues. Per germline, CDR1 DFQATT and CDR2 SNEGSKA (reference sequence). Trimming stripped 8 bases from V and 2 bases from J, with 16 bases between. CDR3 bases: TGCAGTACCAACTCAGGGTCGGGCAATCAGCCCCAGCATTTT. Encoded protein: CSTNSGSGNQPQHF.

V and J are TRBV4-2 and TRBJ2-1; 12 bases fit TRBD2. The germline gives CDR1 LGHNA, CDR2 YNFKEQ. V shed 1 base, J shed 4 bases, and the junction held 8 bases outside the gene matches. The CDR3 has 18 amino acids. DNA of the CDR3: TGTGCCAGCAGCCAAGGGGGGCTAGCGGGAGGGCCTTACAATGAGCAGTTCTTC. It yields the protein CASSQGGLAGGPYNEQFF.

The rearrangement links TRBV20-1 to TRBJ2-7, with 10 bases identical to TRBD2. The J call may be faulty, since TRBJ2-5 better matches the DNA end. The germline CDR1 and CDR2 sequences are DFQATT and SNEGSKA (reference sequence). The CDR3 loop spans 14 amino acids. CDR3 region: CSVEQGTSVETQYF. The CDR3 region has the DNA TGCAGTGTAGAACAGGGGACTAGCGTTGAGACCCAGTACTTC.

This clonotype has more than one count but fewer than ten. This chain connects TRBV4-1 to TRBJ1-4; the match to TRBD1 covers 9 bases. The V and J ends lost 1 base and 8 bases, in that order; junction bases with no gene match: 14. The germline CDR1 and CDR2 sequences are MGHRA and YSYEKL. The CDR3 covers 18 residues. CDR3 loop: CASSQALNAGQGNEKLFF. Here the CDR3 DNA reads TGCGCCAGCAGCCAAGCCCTGAACGCGGGACAGGGCAACGAAAAACTGTTTTTT.

This clonotype was observed a single time. The chain combines TRBV28 with TRBJ2-4, with D hard to call. Matching the DNA end better, TRBJ2-7 makes the J call doubtful. The CDR3 sequence is 13 residues long. CDR1 and CDR2 from the germline V gene are MDHEN and SYDVKM. The CDR3 nucleotides are TGTGCCAGCAGTGTGCCCCTTGGCTACGAGCAGTACTTC. Protein sequence: CASSVPLGYEQYF.

This clonotype was counted many times. J is TRBJ1-2 and V is TRBV18; tentatively, D is TRBD1 (5 bases). V shed 2 bases and J shed 2 bases, with 6 bases lying between them. The CDR3 totals 13 residues. In germline, CDR1 is KGHSH, CDR2 LQKENI. CDR3 DNA: TGTGCCAGCTCACCAGGGACCAACTATGGCTACACCTTC. Amino acid sequence: CASSPGTNYGYTF.